The sequence of this T cell receptor (beta chain) was determined in a study of blood T cell repertoires in COVID-19 (dated by TCRdb to about 2020). Some background on the complete study: ImmuneRACE Cohort 3 recovered participants were defined by two consecutive negative NP/OP PCR tests, healthcare professional clearance, or symptom resolution. Subjects who had been exposed to COVID-19, were actively infected with it, or had recovered from it provided the deeply sampled blood TCRbeta repertoires that made up the dataset. The prospective study material was composed of cDNA or gDNA derived from T cells, B-cell-depleted T cells, or PBMCs. The samples were drawn from two sources: the first 160 participants of the ongoing ImmuneRACE study, and 1,254 subjects contributed by 6 global collaborators. Nearly every sample came with metadata listing a de-identified subject ID, COVID-19 status, age in years and sex. Where available, HLA class I and class II types were obtained from metadata supplied by the sample provider rather than from assay-based typing. The repertoires were made available in a free public database intended to serve as a resource for research on the immune response to SARS-CoV-2. Collaborator samples came from the United States, Italy and Spain and covered acute and convalescent phases of COVID-19. The study at large found these results: Clinical and demographic metadata were provided uncurated, with the amount varying by source and participant.

The immunoSEQ Assay, a bias-controlled multiplex PCR, was used to amplify TCRbeta CDR3 regions from genomic DNA. On the authors' methods: The number of nucleated cells in each sample was estimated from the amplification of reference gene primers within the assay. To quantify the absolute abundance of each unique TCRbeta CDR3 rearrangement, sequence reads were collapsed and filtered. For each sample, productive Simpson clonality was calculated as the square root of Simpson's diversity index over productive rearrangements. TCRdb re-hosts the immuneACCESS table, in-frame sequences only. Its copies lack some clones; in the studies checked, an unresolved V gene accounts for under half of them, and the cause for the rest is not known. V and J calls and clone size are copied from that table; D and trimming were computed from the DNA. The table for this sample lists some 330,000 clones; about 87% of them were counted only once. Around 1.9% of the sample is held by the ten biggest clonotypes.

V is reduced by 5 bases and J by 0 bases, leaving a spacing of 14 bases between them. CDR1 and CDR2 were assigned from the germline V gene as KGHSH and LQKENI. The CDR3, from cysteine to phenylalanine, totals 16 residues. The CDR3 DNA has 48 bases and is translated from base 1. Enrolling through a virtual design, the prospective study's participants ranged in age from roughly 18 to 95 years and lived across approximately 25 United States geographic areas. Cohort assignment in the prospective study relied on participant-reported clinical history from a screening survey and a study questionnaire. Each participant in the prospective study had whole blood, serum and a nasopharyngeal or oropharyngeal swab collected by mobile phlebotomists. Over a 2-month period, participants in the prospective study had the option of providing additional blood draws and questionnaires. Before DNA extraction, blood samples from the prospective study were shipped at room temperature or frozen.

Comment on this clone: It has no known antigen specificity. No per-base quality is available; no much larger clone lies one base away.

Sequencing input: PBMCs or T cells enriched from blood (not recorded which). The receptor was derived from a man aged 35 to 55 in a cohort exposed to, infected with or recovered from COVID-19 (not recorded which). The chain links TRBV18 with TRBJ2-1; the D region possibly corresponds to TRBD2 (6 bases align). The nucleotide sequence is TGTGCCAGCTCATTGGAGGGAGCTTCCTCCTACAATGAGCAGTTCTTC. Its translation is CASSLEGASSYNEQFF.